The 7 T cell receptor beta chains reported below all come from one sample, sequenced in a study of blood T cell repertoires in COVID-19. Using immunoSEQ multiplex PCR, the repertoire was profiled, and TCRdb retains in-frame clones only, with some absent. The table has around 100,000 clones, 70% to 90% seen once. The sequenced material came from peripheral blood. The receptor set was obtained from a man aged 35 to 55 with acute or convalescent COVID-19.

This clone was seen just once. Relative to the germline gene, one junction end is altered; a read error may explain this. The chain joins TRBV6-1 to TRBJ1-4, with a tentative D call TRBD1 (6 bases). The germline gives CDR1 MNHNS, CDR2 SASEGT. CDR3 size: 12 residues. CDR3 sequence reads: CASSEPDFKGVF. The CDR3 DNA is TGTGCCAGCAGTGAACCTGACTTCAAGGGGGTTTTT.

The rearrangement joins TRBV18 to TRBJ1-1, with D hard to call. Germline V gene data show CDR1 as KGHSH and CDR2 as LQKENI. This CDR3 contains 15 residues. Trimming stripped 2 bases from V and 2 bases from J, with 12 bases between. CDR3 amino acids: CASSPGEALNTEAFF. The CDR3 nucleotides are TGTGCCAGCTCACCAGGCGAGGCTTTAAACACTGAAGCTTTCTTT.

The rearrangement uses TRBV3-1 (or the pseudogene TRBV3-2) and TRBJ2-2; 7 bases map to TRBD1. The V gene end was trimmed by 6 bases and the J gene end by 0 bases; junction bases not matched to a gene: 4. The CDR3 runs to 15 residues. Germline V lookup: CDR1 LGHDT, CDR2 YNNKEL (reference sequence). The CDR3 reads CASSSGTANTGELFF. CDR3 coding DNA: TGTGCCAGCAGTTCCGGGACAGCGAACACCGGGGAGCTGTTTTTT.

The chain employs TRBV6-4 and TRBJ1-2; 7 bases are a match to TRBD1. The CDR3 has 15 amino acids. J gave up 0 bases and V 2 bases, and 3 bases lay outside the gene matches. CDR1 and CDR2 from the germline V gene are MRHNA and SNTAGT. In DNA form, the CDR3 reads TGTGCCAGCAGTGACACAGGGGAAGCTAACTATGGCTACACCTTC. It codes for CASSDTGEANYGYTF.

This rearrangement joins TRBV12-5 to TRBJ2-2; 8 positions match TRBD1. V shed 1 base, J shed 1 base, and the junction held 2 bases outside the gene matches. This CDR3 spans 16 amino acids. Germline V gives CDR1 LGHNT, CDR2 FRNRAP. The CDR3 loop reads CASGLGQGRNTGELFF. The CDR3 nucleotides read TGTGCTAGTGGTTTGGGACAGGGGAGGAACACCGGGGAGCTGTTTTTT.

This clone was recorded once. The chain carries TRBV4-1 and TRBJ2-7, with D maybe TRBD2 (6 bases). Trimming removed 4 bases at V and 0 bases at J, with 13 bases between. The CDR3 is made up of 15 amino acids. Germline CDR1 is MGHRA and CDR2 is YSYEKL. CDR3 sequence: CASSLGGPGSYEQYF. DNA of the CDR3: TGCGCCAGCAGCCTGGGGGGACCGGGCTCCTACGAGCAGTACTTC.

A few counts support this clone. The chain is built from TRBV4-3 and TRBJ2-1; the match to TRBD2 covers 7 bases. J lost 4 bases, V lost 0 bases, and 12 bases had no gene match. Germline V gene lookup returns CDR1 LGHNA and CDR2 YSLEER. The CDR3 covers 18 residues. CDR3 nucleotide sequence: TGCGCCAGCAGCCAAGATACCCCCCGGGGGGTGGAGTACAATGAGCAGTTCTTC. Encoded protein: CASSQDTPRGVEYNEQFF.